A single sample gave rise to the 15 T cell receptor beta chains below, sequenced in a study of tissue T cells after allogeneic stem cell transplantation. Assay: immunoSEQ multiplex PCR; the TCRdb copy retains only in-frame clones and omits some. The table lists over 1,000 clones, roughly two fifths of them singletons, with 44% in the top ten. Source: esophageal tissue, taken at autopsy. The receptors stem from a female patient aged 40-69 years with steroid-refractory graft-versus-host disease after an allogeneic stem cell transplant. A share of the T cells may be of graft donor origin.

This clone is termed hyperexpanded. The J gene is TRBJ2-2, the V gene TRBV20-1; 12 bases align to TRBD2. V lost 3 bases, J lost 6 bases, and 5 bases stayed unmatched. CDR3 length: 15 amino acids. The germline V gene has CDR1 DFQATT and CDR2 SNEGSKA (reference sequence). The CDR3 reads CSASKASGRAGELFF. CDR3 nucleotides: TGCAGTGCTAGTAAAGCTAGCGGGAGGGCCGGGGAGCTGTTTTTT.

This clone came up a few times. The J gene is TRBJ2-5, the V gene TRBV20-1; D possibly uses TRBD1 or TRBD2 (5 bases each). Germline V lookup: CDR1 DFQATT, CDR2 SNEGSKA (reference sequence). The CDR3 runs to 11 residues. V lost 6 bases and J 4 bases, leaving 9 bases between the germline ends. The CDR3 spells CSASGRETQYF. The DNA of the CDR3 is TGCAGTGCCTCAGGGAGAGAGACCCAGTACTTC.

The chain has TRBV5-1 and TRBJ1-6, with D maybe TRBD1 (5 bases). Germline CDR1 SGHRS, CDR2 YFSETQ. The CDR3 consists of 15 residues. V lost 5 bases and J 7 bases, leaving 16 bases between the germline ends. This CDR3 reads CASSRRDGRNSPLHF. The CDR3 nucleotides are TGCGCCAGCAGTCGTCGGGACGGGCGGAATTCACCCCTCCACTTT.

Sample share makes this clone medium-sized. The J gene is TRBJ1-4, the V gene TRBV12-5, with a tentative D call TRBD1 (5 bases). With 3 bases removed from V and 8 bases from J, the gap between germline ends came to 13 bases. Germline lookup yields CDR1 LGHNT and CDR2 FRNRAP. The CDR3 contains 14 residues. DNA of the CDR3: TGTGCTAGTGGTTTAGGGCAGGGAAAGGAAAAACTGTTTTTT. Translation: CASGLGQGKEKLFF.

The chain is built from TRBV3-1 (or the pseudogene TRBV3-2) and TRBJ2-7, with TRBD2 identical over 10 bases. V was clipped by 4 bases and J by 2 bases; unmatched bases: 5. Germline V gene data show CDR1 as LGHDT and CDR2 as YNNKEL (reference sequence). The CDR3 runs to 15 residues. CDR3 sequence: CASSPGLADPYEQYF. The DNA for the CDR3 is TGTGCCAGCAGCCCCGGACTAGCGGACCCCTACGAGCAGTACTTC.

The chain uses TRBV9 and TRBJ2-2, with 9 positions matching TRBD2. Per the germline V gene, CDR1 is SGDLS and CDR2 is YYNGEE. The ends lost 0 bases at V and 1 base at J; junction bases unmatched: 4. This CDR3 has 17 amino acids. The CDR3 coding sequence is TGTGCCAGCAGCGTAGTTGGTAGCGGGGGGAACACCGGGGAGCTGTTTTTT. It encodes CASSVVGSGGNTGELFF. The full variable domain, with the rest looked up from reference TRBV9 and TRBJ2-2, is DSGVTQTPKHLITATGQRVTLRCSPRSGDLSVYWYQQSLDQGLQFLIQYYNGEERAKGNILERFSAQQFPDLHSELNLSSLELGDSALYFCASSVVGSGGNTGELFFGEGSRLTVL.

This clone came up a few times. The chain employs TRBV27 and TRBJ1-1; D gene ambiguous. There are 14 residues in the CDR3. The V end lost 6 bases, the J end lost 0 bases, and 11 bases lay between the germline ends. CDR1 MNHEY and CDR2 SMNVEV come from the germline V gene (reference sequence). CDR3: CASRLGLMNTEAFF. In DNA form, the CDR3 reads TGTGCCAGCAGACTCGGACTCATGAACACTGAAGCTTTCTTT.

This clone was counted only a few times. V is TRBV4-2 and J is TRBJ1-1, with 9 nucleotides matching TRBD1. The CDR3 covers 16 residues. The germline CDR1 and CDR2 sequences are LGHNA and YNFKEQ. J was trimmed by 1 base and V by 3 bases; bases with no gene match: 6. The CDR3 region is CASSHGQGIANTEAFF. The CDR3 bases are TGTGCCAGCAGCCATGGACAGGGGATCGCGAACACTGAAGCTTTCTTT.

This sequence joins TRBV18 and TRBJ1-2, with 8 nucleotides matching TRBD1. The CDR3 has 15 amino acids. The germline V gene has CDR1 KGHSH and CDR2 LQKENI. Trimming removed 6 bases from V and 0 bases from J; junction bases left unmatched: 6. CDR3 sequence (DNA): TGTGCCAGCTCCGAGACGACAGGGGCTAACTATGGCTACACCTTC. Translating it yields CASSETTGANYGYTF. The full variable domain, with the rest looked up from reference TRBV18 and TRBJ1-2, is NAGVMQNPRHLVRRRGQEARLRCSPMKGHSHVYWYRQLPEEGLKFMVYLQKENIIDESGMPKERFSAEFPKEGPSILRIQQVVRGDSAAYFCASSETTGANYGYTFGSGTRLTVV.

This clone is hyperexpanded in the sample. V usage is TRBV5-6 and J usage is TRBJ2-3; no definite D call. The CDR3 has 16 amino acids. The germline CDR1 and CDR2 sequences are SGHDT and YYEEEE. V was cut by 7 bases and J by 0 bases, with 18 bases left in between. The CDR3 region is CASSITLVVSTDTQYF. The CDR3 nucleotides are TGTGCCAGCTCCATTACCTTAGTGGTCAGCACAGATACGCAGTATTTT.

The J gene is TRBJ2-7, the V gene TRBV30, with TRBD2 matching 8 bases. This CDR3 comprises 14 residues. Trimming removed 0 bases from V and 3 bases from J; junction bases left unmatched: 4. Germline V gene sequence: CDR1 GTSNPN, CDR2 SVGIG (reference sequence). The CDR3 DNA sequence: TGTGCCTGGAGTGTGTCCGCGGGAGGCTACGAGCAGTACTTC. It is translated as CAWSVSAGGYEQYF.

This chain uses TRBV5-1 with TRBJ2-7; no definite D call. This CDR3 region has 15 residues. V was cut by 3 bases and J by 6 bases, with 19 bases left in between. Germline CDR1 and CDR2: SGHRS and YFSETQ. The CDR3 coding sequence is TGCGCCAGCAGCTCCGGAGTTCCTCCCCCCTCCGAGCAGTACTTC. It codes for CASSSGVPPPSEQYF.

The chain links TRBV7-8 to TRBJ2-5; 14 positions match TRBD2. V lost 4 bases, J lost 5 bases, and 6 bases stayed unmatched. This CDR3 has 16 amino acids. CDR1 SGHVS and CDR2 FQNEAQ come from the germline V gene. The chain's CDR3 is CASSSFGLAGGETQYF. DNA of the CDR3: TGTGCCAGCAGCTCTTTCGGACTAGCGGGGGGCGAGACCCAGTACTTC.

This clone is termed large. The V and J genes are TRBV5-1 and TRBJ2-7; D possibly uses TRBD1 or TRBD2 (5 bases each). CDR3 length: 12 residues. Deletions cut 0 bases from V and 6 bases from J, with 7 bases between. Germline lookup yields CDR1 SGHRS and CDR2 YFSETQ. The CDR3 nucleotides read TGCGCCAGCAGCTTGGTTGGGGGCGAGCAGTACTTC. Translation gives CASSLVGGEQYF.

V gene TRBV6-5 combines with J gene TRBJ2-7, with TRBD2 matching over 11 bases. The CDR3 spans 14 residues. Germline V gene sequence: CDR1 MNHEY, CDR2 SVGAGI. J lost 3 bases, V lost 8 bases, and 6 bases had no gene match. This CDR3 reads CASDSGTSGYEQYF. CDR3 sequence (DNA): TGTGCCAGCGATTCCGGGACTAGCGGCTACGAGCAGTACTTC.